The 9 T cell receptor beta chains listed next were all sequenced from one sample in a study of identical twins. TCRdb independently ran MiXCR on the 5' RACE reads; one entry per CDR3 protein. The repertoire holds around 570,000 distinct CDR3 sequences, nearly 10% seen once, with under 3% in the top ten. These records were also assigned to another study, of yellow fever vaccine responses in identical twins.

Input material: PBMCs. These receptors were taken from a woman aged 18-35 years in good health.

The chain joins TRBV19 to TRBJ2-7; no clear D. The CDR3 loop spans 16 amino acids. V was pared by 9 bases and J by 5 bases, with 26 bases between. CDR1 is LNHDA and CDR2 is SQIVND in the germline V gene (reference sequence). DNA for the CDR3: TGTGCCAGCAAAGGCCCCCCAAGGAATGGGTTCAACGAGCAGTACTTC. It translates to CASKGPPRNGFNEQYF.

This clonotype was seen only a few times. The chain's CDR3 is CASSVEGQGAKNIQYF. As DNA, the CDR3 is TGTGCCAGCAGCGTAGAGGGACAGGGGGCCAAAAACATTCAGTACTTC. This chain links TRBV9 with TRBJ2-4; 10 positions match TRBD1. From germline, CDR1 is SGDLS and CDR2 YYNGEE. This CDR3 has 16 amino acids. The J segment lost 1 base and the V segment lost 0 bases, leaving 1 base of the junction unmatched.

This clonotype was seen more than once but under ten times. The chain recombines TRBV6-5 with TRBJ2-5; D not certain. The length of the CDR3 is 16 residues. Germline V gene lookup returns CDR1 MNHEY and CDR2 SVGAGI. Deletions cut 1 base from V and 5 bases from J, with 17 bases between. CDR3 in amino acids: CASSYFGIGWGETQYF. The CDR3 region has the DNA TGTGCCAGCAGTTACTTCGGTATCGGTTGGGGTGAGACCCAGTACTTC.

This clonotype showed up many times. The chain carries TRBV12-3 or TRBV12-4 and TRBJ2-7; weak D call: TRBD1 (7 bases). Trimming took off 2 bases at V and 0 bases at J, with 17 bases between the two ends. The CDR3 contains 17 residues. The CDR3 reads CASSLTAGRGSSYEQYF. In DNA form, the CDR3 reads TGTGCCAGCAGTTTAACAGCGGGCAGGGGGAGCTCCTACGAGCAGTACTTC.

This clonotype has just a few counts. The chain has TRBV7-8 and TRBJ1-5; 9 bases agree with TRBD1. This CDR3 contains 16 residues. Per the germline V gene, CDR1 is SGHVS and CDR2 is FQNEAQ. V lost 5 bases to trimming and J lost 4 bases; unmatched junction nucleotides: 9. The CDR3 DNA reads as TGTGCCAGCAGCGCCCGCGGGACAGGGATTAATCAGCCCCAGCATTTT. Translated, it gives CASSARGTGINQPQHF.

This clonotype has only a few counts. The genes are TRBV27 and TRBJ1-5; no definite D call. The CDR3 consists of 15 residues. The germline CDR1 and CDR2 sequences are MNHEY and SMNVEV (reference sequence). V gave up 1 base and J gave up 0 bases, with 7 bases separating them. This CDR3 reads CASSLYSGSNQPQHF. CDR3 coding DNA: TGTGCCAGCAGTTTATATTCGGGTAGCAATCAGCCCCAGCATTTT.

The V call is TRBV7-3, the J call TRBJ1-1; D gene unclear. Germline CDR1 reads SGHTA; CDR2 reads FQGTGA. V shed 2 bases and J shed 2 bases, with 9 bases lying between them. The length of the CDR3 is 14 residues. CDR3 in amino acids: CASSLGHSNTEAFF. The DNA for the CDR3 is TGTGCCAGCAGCTTAGGCCACAGCAACACTGAAGCTTTCTTT.

The chain joins TRBV7-9 to TRBJ2-1, with D possibly TRBD2 on 6 matching bases. The CDR3 extends over 15 amino acids. Trimming cost V 3 bases and J 4 bases, with 13 bases left between them. Germline lookup yields CDR1 SEHNR and CDR2 FQNEAQ (reference sequence). CDR3 residues: CASSFSTSLYNEQFF. DNA for the CDR3: TGTGCCAGCAGCTTCTCTACTAGCCTTTACAATGAGCAGTTCTTC.

This clonotype was found a few times. The chain uses TRBV10-3 and TRBJ2-7; D is perhaps TRBD1 or TRBD2 (5 bases each). The V gene lost 11 bases and the J gene lost 5 bases, with 19 bases spanning the gap. The CDR3 has 13 amino acids. Per germline, CDR1 ENHRY and CDR2 SYGVKD. The DNA of the CDR3 is TGTGCCGCCCGCCGGGACCTGACCGACGAGCAGTACTTC. It is translated as CAARRDLTDEQYF.